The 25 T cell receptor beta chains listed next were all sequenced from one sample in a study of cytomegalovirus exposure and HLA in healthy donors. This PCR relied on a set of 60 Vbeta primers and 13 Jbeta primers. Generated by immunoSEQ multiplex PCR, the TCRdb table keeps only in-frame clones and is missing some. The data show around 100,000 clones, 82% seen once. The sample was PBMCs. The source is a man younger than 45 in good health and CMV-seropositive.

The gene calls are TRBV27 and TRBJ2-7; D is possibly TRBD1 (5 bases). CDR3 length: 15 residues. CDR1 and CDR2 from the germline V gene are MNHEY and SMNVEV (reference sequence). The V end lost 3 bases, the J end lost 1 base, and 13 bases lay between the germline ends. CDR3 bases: TGTGCCAGCAGTTTCTCCGCAGGGTTGTCCTACGAGCAGTACTTC. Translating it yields CASSFSAGLSYEQYF.

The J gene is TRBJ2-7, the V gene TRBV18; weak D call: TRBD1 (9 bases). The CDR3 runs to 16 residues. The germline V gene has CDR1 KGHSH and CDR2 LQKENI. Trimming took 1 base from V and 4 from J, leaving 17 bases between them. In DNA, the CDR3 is TGTGCCAGCTCACCACTAGCGGGACAGGGATCTTACGAGCAGTACTTC. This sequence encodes CASSPLAGQGSYEQYF.

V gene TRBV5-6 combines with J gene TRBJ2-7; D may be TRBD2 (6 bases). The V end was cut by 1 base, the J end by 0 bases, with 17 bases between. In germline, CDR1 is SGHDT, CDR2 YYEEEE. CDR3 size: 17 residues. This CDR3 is CASSLRLSGANSYEQYF. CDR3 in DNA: TGTGCCAGCAGCTTGAGGCTTAGCGGAGCCAACTCCTACGAGCAGTACTTC.

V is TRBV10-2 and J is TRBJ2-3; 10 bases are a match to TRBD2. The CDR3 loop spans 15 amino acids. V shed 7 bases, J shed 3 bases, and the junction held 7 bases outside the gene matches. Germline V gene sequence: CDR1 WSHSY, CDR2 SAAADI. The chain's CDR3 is CASTRGLAETDTQYF. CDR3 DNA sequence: TGCGCCAGCACCCGAGGACTAGCGGAAACAGATACGCAGTATTTT.

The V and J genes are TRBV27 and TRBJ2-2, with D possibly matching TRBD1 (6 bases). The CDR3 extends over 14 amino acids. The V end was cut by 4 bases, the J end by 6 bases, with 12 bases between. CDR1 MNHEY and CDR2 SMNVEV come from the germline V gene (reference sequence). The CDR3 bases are TGTGCCAGCAGTTCCCAGGGGCGGGCCGGGGAGCTGTTTTTT. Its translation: CASSSQGRAGELFF.

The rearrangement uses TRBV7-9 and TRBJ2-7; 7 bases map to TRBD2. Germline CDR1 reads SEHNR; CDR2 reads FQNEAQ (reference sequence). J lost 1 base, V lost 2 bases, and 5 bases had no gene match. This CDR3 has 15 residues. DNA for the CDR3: TGTGCCAGCAGCTTATACCTAGCGGAATCCTACGAGCAGTACTTC. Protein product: CASSLYLAESYEQYF.

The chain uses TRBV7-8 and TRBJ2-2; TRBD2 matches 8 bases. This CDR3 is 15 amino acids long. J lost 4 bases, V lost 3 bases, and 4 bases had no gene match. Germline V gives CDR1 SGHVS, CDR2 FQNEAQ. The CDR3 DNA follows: TGTGCCAGCAGCTTGGCTAGCGGGTTCACCGGGGAGCTGTTTTTT. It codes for CASSLASGFTGELFF.

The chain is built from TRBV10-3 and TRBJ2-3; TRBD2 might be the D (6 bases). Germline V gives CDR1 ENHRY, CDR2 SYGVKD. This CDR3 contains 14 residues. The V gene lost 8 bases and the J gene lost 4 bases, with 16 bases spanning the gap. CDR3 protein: CAIGTQGFADTQYF. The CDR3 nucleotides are TGTGCCATCGGGACTCAAGGGTTCGCAGATACGCAGTATTTT.

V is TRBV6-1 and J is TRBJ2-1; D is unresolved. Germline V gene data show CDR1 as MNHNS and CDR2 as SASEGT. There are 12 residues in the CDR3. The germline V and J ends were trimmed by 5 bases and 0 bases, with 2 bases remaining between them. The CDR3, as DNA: TGTGCCAGCAGTCTCTCCTACAATGAGCAGTTCTTC. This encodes CASSLSYNEQFF.

The CDR3 DNA sequence: TGTGCCAGCAGCCAAGGTGGGAGGGTTGGCCACGAGCAGTACTTC. Its protein product is CASSQGGRVGHEQYF. The chain recombines TRBV4-2 with TRBJ2-7, with 7 bases aligning to TRBD2. Trimming removed 1 base from V and 5 bases from J; junction bases left unmatched: 8. The CDR3 loop spans 15 amino acids. CDR1 and CDR2 from the germline V gene are LGHNA and YNFKEQ.

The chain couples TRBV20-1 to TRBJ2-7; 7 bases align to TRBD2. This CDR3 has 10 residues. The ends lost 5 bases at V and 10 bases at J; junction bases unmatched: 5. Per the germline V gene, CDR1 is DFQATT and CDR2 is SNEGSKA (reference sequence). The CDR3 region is CSARTRSQYF. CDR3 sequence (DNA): TGCAGTGCTCGGACTAGATCACAGTACTTC.

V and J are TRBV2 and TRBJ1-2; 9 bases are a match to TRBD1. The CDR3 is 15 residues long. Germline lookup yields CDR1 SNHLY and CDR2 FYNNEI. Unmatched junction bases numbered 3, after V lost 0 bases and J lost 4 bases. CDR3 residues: CASSEAGQGSYGYTF. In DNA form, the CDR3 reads TGTGCCAGCAGTGAAGCGGGACAGGGCAGCTATGGCTACACCTTC.

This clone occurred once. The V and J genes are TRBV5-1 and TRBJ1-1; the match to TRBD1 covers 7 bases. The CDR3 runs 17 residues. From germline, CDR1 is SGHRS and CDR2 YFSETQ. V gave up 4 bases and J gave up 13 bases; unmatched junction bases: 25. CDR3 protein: CASSQTPTGPGGSGFFF. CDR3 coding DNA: TGCGCCAGCAGCCAGACTCCGACAGGGCCAGGCGGATCCGGGTTTTTCTTT.

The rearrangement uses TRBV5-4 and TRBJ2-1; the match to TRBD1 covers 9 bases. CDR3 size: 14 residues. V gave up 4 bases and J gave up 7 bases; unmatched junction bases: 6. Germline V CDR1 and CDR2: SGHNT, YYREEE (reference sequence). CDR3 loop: CASSPRTGENEQFF. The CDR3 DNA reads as TGTGCCAGCAGCCCTAGGACAGGGGAAAATGAGCAGTTCTTC.

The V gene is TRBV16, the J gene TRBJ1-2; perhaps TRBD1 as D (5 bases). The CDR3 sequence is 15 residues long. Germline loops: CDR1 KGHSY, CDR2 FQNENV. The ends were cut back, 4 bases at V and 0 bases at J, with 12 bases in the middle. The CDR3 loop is CASSRTGYANYGYTF. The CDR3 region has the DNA TGTGCCAGCAGCCGAACAGGATACGCTAACTATGGCTACACCTTC.

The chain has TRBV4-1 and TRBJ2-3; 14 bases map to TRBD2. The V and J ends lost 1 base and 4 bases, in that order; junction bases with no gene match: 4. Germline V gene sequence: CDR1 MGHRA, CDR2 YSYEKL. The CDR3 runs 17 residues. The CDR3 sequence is CASSQAPGLAGADTQYF. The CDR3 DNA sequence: TGCGCCAGCAGCCAAGCCCCGGGACTAGCGGGGGCAGATACGCAGTATTTT.

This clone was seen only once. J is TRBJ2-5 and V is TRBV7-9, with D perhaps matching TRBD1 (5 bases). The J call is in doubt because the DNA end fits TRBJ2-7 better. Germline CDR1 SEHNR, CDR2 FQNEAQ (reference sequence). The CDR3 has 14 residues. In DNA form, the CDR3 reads TGTGCCAGCAGCTCAGAGGTGGGGCCCTACGAGCAGTACTTC. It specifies CASSSEVGPYEQYF.

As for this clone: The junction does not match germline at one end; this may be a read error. The CDR3 sequence: CAISVNSGGASSEQYF. The CDR3 DNA follows: TGCGCCATTAGTGTGAACTCAGGGGGCGCGTCCTCCGAGCAGTACTTC. This chain joins TRBV5-1 and TRBJ2-7; 8 bases are shared with TRBD1. This CDR3 spans 16 amino acids. The germline V gene encodes CDR1 SGHRS and CDR2 YFSETQ.

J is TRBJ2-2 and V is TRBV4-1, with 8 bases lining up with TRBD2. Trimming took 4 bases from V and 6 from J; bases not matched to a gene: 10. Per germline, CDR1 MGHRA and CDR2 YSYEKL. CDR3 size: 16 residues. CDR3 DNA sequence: TGCGCCAGCAGCCTCAGCGGGGGAGGGCTTCCCGGGGAGCTGTTTTTT. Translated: CASSLSGGGLPGELFF.

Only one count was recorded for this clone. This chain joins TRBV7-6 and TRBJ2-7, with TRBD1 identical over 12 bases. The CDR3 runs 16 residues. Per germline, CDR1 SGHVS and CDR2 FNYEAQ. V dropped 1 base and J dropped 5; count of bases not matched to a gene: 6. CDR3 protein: CASSLEPGQGANEQYF. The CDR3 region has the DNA TGTGCCAGCAGCTTAGAGCCGGGACAGGGGGCAAACGAGCAGTACTTC. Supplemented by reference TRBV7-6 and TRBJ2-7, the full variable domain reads GAGVSQSPRYKVTKRGQDVALRCDPISGHVSLYWYRQALGQGPEFLTYFNYEAQQDKSGLPNDRFSAERPEGSISTLTIQRTEQRDSAMYRCASSLEPGQGANEQYFGPGTRLTVT.

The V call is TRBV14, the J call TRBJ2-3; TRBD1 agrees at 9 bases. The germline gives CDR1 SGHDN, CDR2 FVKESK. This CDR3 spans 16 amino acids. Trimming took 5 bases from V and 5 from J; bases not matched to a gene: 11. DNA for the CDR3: TGTGCCAGCAGCAAAGGGGGACAGGGAGCACAAGATACGCAGTATTTT. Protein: CASSKGGQGAQDTQYF.

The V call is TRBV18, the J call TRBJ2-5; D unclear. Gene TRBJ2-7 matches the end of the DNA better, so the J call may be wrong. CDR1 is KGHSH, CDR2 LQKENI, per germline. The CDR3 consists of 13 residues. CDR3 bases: TGTGCCAGCTCACCCCCGAGCTCCTACGAGCAGTACTTC. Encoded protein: CASSPPSSYEQYF.

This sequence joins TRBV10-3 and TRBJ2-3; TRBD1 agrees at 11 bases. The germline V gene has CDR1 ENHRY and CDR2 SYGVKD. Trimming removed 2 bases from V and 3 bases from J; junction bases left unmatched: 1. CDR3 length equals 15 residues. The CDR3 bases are TGTGCCATCAGTGAGAGGGACAGGGGGACAGATACGCAGTATTTT. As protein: CAISERDRGTDTQYF.

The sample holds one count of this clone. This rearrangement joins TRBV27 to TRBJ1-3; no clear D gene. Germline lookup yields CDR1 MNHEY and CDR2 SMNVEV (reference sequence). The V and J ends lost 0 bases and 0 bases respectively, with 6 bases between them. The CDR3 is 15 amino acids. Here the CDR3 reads CASSLSGSSGNTIYF. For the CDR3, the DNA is TGTGCCAGCAGTTTATCGGGGAGCTCTGGAAACACCATATATTTT.

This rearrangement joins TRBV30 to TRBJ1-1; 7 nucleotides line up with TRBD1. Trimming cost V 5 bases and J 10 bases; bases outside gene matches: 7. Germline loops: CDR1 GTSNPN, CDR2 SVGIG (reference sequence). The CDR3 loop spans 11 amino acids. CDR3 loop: CAWGATGRAFF. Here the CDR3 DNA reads TGTGCCTGGGGGGCGACAGGGAGAGCTTTCTTT. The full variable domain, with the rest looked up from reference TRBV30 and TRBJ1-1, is SQTIHQWPATLVQPVGSPLSLECTVEGTSNPNLYWYRQAAGRGLQLLFYSVGIGQISSEVPQNLSASRPQDRQFILSSKKLLLSDSGFYLCAWGATGRAFFGQGTRLTVV.